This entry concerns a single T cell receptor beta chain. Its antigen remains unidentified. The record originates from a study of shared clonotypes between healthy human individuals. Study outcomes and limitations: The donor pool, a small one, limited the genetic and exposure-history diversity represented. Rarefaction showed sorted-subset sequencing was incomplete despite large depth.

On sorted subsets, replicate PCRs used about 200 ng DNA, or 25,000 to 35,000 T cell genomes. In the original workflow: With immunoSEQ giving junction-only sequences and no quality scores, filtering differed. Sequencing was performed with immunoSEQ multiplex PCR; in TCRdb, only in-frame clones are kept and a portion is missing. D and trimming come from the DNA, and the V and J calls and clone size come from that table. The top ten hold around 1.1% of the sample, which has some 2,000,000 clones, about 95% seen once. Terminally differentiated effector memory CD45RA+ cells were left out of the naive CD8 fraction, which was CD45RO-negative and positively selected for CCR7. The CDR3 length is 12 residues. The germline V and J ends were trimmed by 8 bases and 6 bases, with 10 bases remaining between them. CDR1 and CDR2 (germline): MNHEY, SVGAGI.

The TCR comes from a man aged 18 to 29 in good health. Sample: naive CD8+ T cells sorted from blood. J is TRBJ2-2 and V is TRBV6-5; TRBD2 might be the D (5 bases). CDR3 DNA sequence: TGTGCCAGCGGGAGTTGGCCCGGGGAGCTGTTTTTT. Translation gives CASGSWPGELFF.